Each of the 5 T cell receptor beta chains below was sequenced from the same sample in a study of identifying expanded T cells in peripheral blood (dated by TCRdb to about 2019). Receptor amplification or capture employed the immunoSEQ multiplex PCR assay. In TCRdb, the immuneACCESS table is reduced to in-frame sequences with V and J assigned. These tables do not hold every clone; where another copy was compared, an unresolved V gene accounts for under half, and the others remain unexplained. The sample yields 65,000 to 95,000 clones; about 90% were counted once. The top ten clones comprise around 7% of the sample. Input material: blood. These receptors came from a person aged 18 to 69 in good health.

This chain connects TRBV20-1 to TRBJ1-1, with D possibly matching TRBD1 (5 bases). The germline gives CDR1 DFQATT, CDR2 SNEGSKA (reference sequence). The length of the CDR3 is 11 residues. The CDR3 loop reads CFGRGGTEAFF. In nucleotides, the CDR3 is TGCTTCGGTCGCGGGGGCACTGAAGCTTTCTTT.

There are a few counts of this clone. The V gene is TRBV10-3, the J gene TRBJ2-1; 8 bases fit TRBD1. Germline values: CDR1 ENHRY, CDR2 SYGVKD. The junction had 8 bases not matched to a gene; V was cut back by 10 bases and J by 6 bases. The CDR3 runs 13 residues. The CDR3 region is CATDGQGLNEQFF. CDR3 bases: TGTGCCACGGACGGACAGGGTCTCAATGAGCAGTTCTTC.

The chain is built from TRBV5-1 and TRBJ2-7; D is undetermined. The length of the CDR3 is 15 residues. CDR1 is SGHRS, CDR2 YFSETQ, per germline. Trimming shortened V by 4 bases and J by 2 bases, and 16 bases separated the two germline ends. As DNA, the CDR3 is TGCGCCAGCAGCCAAGCACAGCGTAGAGCCTACGAGCAGTACTTC. Translated, it gives CASSQAQRRAYEQYF.

This sequence joins TRBV7-8 and TRBJ2-3; D unclear. CDR1 is SGHVS, CDR2 FQNEAQ, per germline. V lost 6 bases to trimming and J lost 2 bases, with 15 bases between them. There are 15 residues in the CDR3. The CDR3, as DNA: TGTGCCAGCAGTGCGACATGGACCTTCACAGATACGCAGTATTTT. It specifies CASSATWTFTDTQYF.

The chain joins TRBV9 to TRBJ2-3; perhaps TRBD1 as D (5 bases). This CDR3 spans 14 amino acids. V was trimmed by 4 bases and J by 2 bases, leaving 11 bases between them. The germline V gene encodes CDR1 SGDLS and CDR2 YYNGEE. The CDR3 here is CASSPRQITDTQYF. The CDR3 region has the DNA TGTGCCAGCAGCCCTAGACAGATCACAGATACGCAGTATTTT.